This T cell receptor beta chain was captured by sequencing in a study of T cell repertoires in cytomegalovirus infection. Whole-study context: Selection of CMV epitopes for the study included recently identified HLA-C-restricted and well-studied HLA-B-restricted ones. It was the public TCR beta signatures that indicated both CMV infection and matching HLA type. The study, taken as a whole, reports: HLA-C-restricted CMV clonotypes gave the most frequent clonotype in two of eight donors.

TCRdb reprocessed the reads with MiXCR, giving one entry per CDR3 protein. Among tens of thousands of distinct CDR3 sequences listed, 24% were seen once. This clonotype has just a few counts. Antigen: not known. Trimming removed 0 bases from V and 0 bases from J, with 7 bases in between. This CDR3 comprises 15 residues. Per the germline V gene, CDR1 is SGHKS and CDR2 is YYEKEE (reference sequence). The V and J genes are TRBV5-5 and TRBJ1-5; D uncertain. The clonotype was recovered from a human donor in good health (CMV status not recorded). Some clones in this sample may be carry-over from other donors' samples. Here the sequenced sample was CD8+ T cells from cultured PBMCs, taken from culture after CMV antigen stimulation. The CDR3 sequence is CASSLESDSNQPQHF. The DNA of the CDR3 is TGTGCCAGCAGCTTGGAGTCTGATAGCAATCAGCCCCAGCATTTT.